The sequence of this TCR beta chain was determined in a study of cytomegalovirus exposure and HLA in healthy donors. Study-wide points: Later analysis identified several of the most significant clusters that appeared linked to common viral pathogens. What was likely a sequencing artifact was a cluster of highly shared sequence variants. When presence/absence was analysed, sequencing depth was taken to be roughly uniform across donors. In an earlier analysis, most TCR beta V segments were productive about 87% or about 30% of the time.

In regard to this clone: What it binds is not known.

PCR employed 60 Vbeta and 13 Jbeta primers. The method was immunoSEQ multiplex PCR; TCRdb's version includes in-frame clones alone and lacks a portion of them. Of some 200,000 clones listed, roughly 82% are singletons. V gave up 5 bases and J gave up 4 bases; unmatched junction bases: 8. Germline V gene sequence: CDR1 MNHNY, CDR2 SVGAGI (reference sequence). The CDR3 contains 15 residues. The chain is built from TRBV6-6 and TRBJ2-5, with 9 positions matching TRBD2. The receptor comes from a woman in her forties or fifties in good health and CMV-seropositive. Material for sequencing was PBMCs. The CDR3 coding sequence is TGTGCCAGCAGTAGCGGGGGGTCCTGTCTAGAGACCCAGTACTTC. Translating it yields CASSSGGSCLETQYF.